Listed here are 23 T cell receptor beta chains from one sample, sequenced in a study of cytomegalovirus exposure and HLA in healthy donors. In the PCR, 60 Vbeta and 13 Jbeta primers were used. Measured with immunoSEQ multiplex PCR; TCRdb has only the in-frame clones, and not every one. The sample consists of 25,000 to 35,000 clones, 65% to 75% of them appearing once. Sequenced material: PBMCs. These receptors came from a man between 45 and 60 years old in good health and CMV-seropositive.

This chain links TRBV9 with TRBJ1-1; D may be TRBD1 (6 bases). The germline CDR1 and CDR2 sequences are SGDLS and YYNGEE. Trimming removed 4 bases at V and 2 bases at J, with 12 bases between. The CDR3 is made up of 14 amino acids. DNA for the CDR3: TGTGCCAGCAGCTTAGGACAGACTAACACTGAAGCTTTCTTT. Amino acids: CASSLGQTNTEAFF.

This clone was observed once. This sequence joins TRBV10-3 and TRBJ2-7, with D possibly being TRBD2 (5 bases). V was clipped by 2 bases and J by 5 bases, with 7 bases between them. This CDR3 is built from 12 residues. The germline V gene has CDR1 ENHRY and CDR2 SYGVKD. CDR3: CAISELAHEQYF. The DNA for the CDR3 is TGTGCCATCAGTGAGCTAGCCCACGAGCAGTACTTC.

This clone showed up just a few times. The genes are TRBV7-3 and TRBJ1-1; D is uncertain. Looked up from germline, CDR1 is SGHTA and CDR2 is FQGTGA. The CDR3 contains 13 residues. The germline V and J ends were trimmed by 4 bases and 10 bases, with 16 bases remaining between them. This chain's CDR3 is CASSSRGPTGAFF. DNA for the CDR3: TGTGCCAGCAGCTCGCGAGGTCCTACGGGAGCTTTCTTT.

This chain uses TRBV7-9 with TRBJ2-1, with 8 bases aligning to TRBD1. Germline CDR1 and CDR2: SEHNR and FQNEAQ (reference sequence). V shed 5 bases and J 2 bases; nucleotides not matched to a gene: 8. The CDR3 length is 16 residues. In DNA form, the CDR3 reads TGTGCCAGCAGCATCTCAGGGGGCTACCCCTACAATGAGCAGTTCTTC. Protein product: CASSISGGYPYNEQFF.

The chain recombines TRBV30 with TRBJ1-1, with D possibly matching TRBD1 (6 bases). The CDR3 is 16 amino acids. Between the trimmed V and J ends, which lost 0 bases and 9 bases, there was a span of 23 bases. Per germline, CDR1 GTSNPN and CDR2 SVGIG (reference sequence). CDR3 sequence reads: CAWSVKVQGFSVKAFF. Here the CDR3 DNA reads TGTGCCTGGAGTGTAAAAGTACAGGGATTTTCCGTGAAAGCTTTCTTT.

The chain couples TRBV6-5 to TRBJ2-7, with D perhaps TRBD1 (5 bases). Germline V gene data show CDR1 as MNHEY and CDR2 as SVGAGI. Trimming took off 0 bases at V and 5 bases at J, with 14 bases between the two ends. The CDR3 has 15 amino acids. CDR3 region: CASSYSKGEGNEQYF. As DNA, the CDR3 is TGTGCCAGCAGTTACTCGAAAGGGGAAGGCAACGAGCAGTACTTC.

J is TRBJ1-1 and V is TRBV30, with D possibly TRBD1 on 5 matching bases. This CDR3 is 13 amino acids long. V dropped 7 bases and J dropped 8 bases, with 20 bases sitting between them. In germline, CDR1 is GTSNPN, CDR2 SVGIG (reference sequence). Here the CDR3 reads CAFSPTREGEAFF. For the CDR3, the DNA is TGTGCCTTTTCCCCAACGAGGGAGGGGGAAGCTTTCTTT.

CDR3 sequence: CAWSPDRATDTQYF. The CDR3 DNA follows: TGTGCCTGGAGTCCCGACAGGGCCACAGATACGCAGTATTTT. The chain links TRBV30 to TRBJ2-3; 7 nucleotides align to TRBD1. Germline CDR1 reads GTSNPN; CDR2 reads SVGIG (reference sequence). CDR3 length: 14 residues. Trimming at V came to 2 bases and at J to 2 bases, leaving 4 bases not matched to a gene.

The chain uses TRBV4-2 and TRBJ2-1; 13 nucleotides agree with TRBD2. The CDR3 loop spans 17 amino acids. V shed 2 bases, J shed 1 base, and the junction held 2 bases outside the gene matches. The V gene's germline CDR1 is LGHNA and CDR2 YNFKEQ. This CDR3 reads CASSQRLAGGSYNEQFF. The CDR3 DNA is TGTGCCAGCAGCCAACGACTAGCGGGGGGATCCTACAATGAGCAGTTCTTC.

In this sample, this clone turned up a few times. This chain uses TRBV18 with TRBJ1-5; 7 bases line up with TRBD1. V shed 6 bases and J 2 bases; nucleotides not matched to a gene: 4. Per germline, CDR1 KGHSH and CDR2 LQKENI. This CDR3 region has 14 residues. The DNA of the CDR3 is TGTGCCAGCTCCCCGGGACAGCGCAATCAGCCCCAGCATTTT. This sequence encodes CASSPGQRNQPQHF.

V gene TRBV28 combines with J gene TRBJ2-1; tentatively, D is TRBD2 (6 bases). The CDR3 is 18 residues long. Trimming removed 6 bases from V and 0 bases from J, with 21 bases in between. Germline loops: CDR1 MDHEN, CDR2 SYDVKM. CDR3 loop: CASSPPLGLASSYNEQFF. The CDR3 DNA reads as TGTGCCAGCAGCCCCCCCTTAGGGCTAGCGAGCTCCTACAATGAGCAGTTCTTC.

The V call is TRBV30, the J call TRBJ2-4; 8 bases are shared with TRBD2. The CDR3 runs 13 residues. Germline loops: CDR1 GTSNPN, CDR2 SVGIG (reference sequence). V lost 7 bases to trimming and J lost 5 bases; unmatched junction nucleotides: 7. The CDR3 protein is CASQTGGENIQYF. As DNA, the CDR3 is TGTGCCTCCCAGACCGGGGGGGAAAACATTCAGTACTTC.

This clone showed up just a few times. The chain uses TRBV5-1 and TRBJ1-4; 8 nucleotides match TRBD1. The CDR3 extends over 14 amino acids. The V gene's germline CDR1 is SGHRS and CDR2 YFSETQ. Germline trimming cut 4 bases from V and 1 base from J; bases unmatched to any gene: 0. CDR3 coding DNA: TGCGCCAGCAGCGGACAGGGAACTAATGAAAAACTGTTTTTT. It yields the protein CASSGQGTNEKLFF.

J is TRBJ2-1 and V is TRBV30; 11 positions agree with TRBD1. J was trimmed by 6 bases and V by 7 bases; bases with no gene match: 2. The CDR3 has 12 residues. The germline CDR1 and CDR2 sequences are GTSNPN and SVGIG (reference sequence). CDR3 in amino acids: CASGQGANEQFF. CDR3 DNA: TGTGCCTCTGGACAGGGGGCCAATGAGCAGTTCTTC.

The chain combines TRBV9 with TRBJ1-2, with D tentatively TRBD1 (6 bases). The CDR3 loop spans 14 amino acids. Trimming pared 4 bases from V and 5 bases from J, leaving 15 bases between. Germline CDR1 SGDLS, CDR2 YYNGEE. The CDR3 reads CASSPTGRDYGYTF. In DNA, the CDR3 is TGTGCCAGCAGCCCGACAGGTCGAGATTATGGCTACACCTTC.

This clone was counted a few times. The chain combines TRBV18 with TRBJ1-2, with 7 bases identical to TRBD1. This CDR3 comprises 16 residues. The ends lost 0 bases at V and 0 bases at J; junction bases unmatched: 4. Looked up from germline, CDR1 is KGHSH and CDR2 is LQKENI. CDR3 residues: CASSPPGGFANYGYTF. Written as DNA, the CDR3 is TGTGCCAGCTCACCACCAGGGGGCTTTGCTAACTATGGCTACACCTTC.

This CDR3 reads CASSLLANTEAFF. The CDR3 bases are TGTGCCAGCAGCTTACTGGCGAACACTGAAGCTTTCTTT. This rearrangement joins TRBV7-3 to TRBJ1-1; D remains unclear. The CDR3 is 13 amino acids. V was pared by 2 bases and J by 1 base, with 5 bases between. The germline CDR1 and CDR2 sequences are SGHTA and FQGTGA. Combining the CDR3 with reference TRBV7-3 and TRBJ1-1 gives the whole variable domain GAGVSQTPSNKVTEKGKYVELRCDPISGHTALYWYRQSLGQGPEFLIYFQGTGAADDSGLPNDRFFAVRPEGSVSTLKIQRTERGDSAVYLCASSLLANTEAFFGQGTRLTVV.

There are a few counts of this clone. The rearrangement uses TRBV2 and TRBJ2-3, with D maybe TRBD2 (5 bases). The CDR3 is 14 amino acids. Germline V gene sequence: CDR1 SNHLY, CDR2 FYNNEI. V was clipped by 7 bases and J by 6 bases, with 17 bases between them. The CDR3 here is CASNEGREGDTQYF. The CDR3 DNA follows: TGTGCCAGCAACGAAGGGCGAGAGGGCGATACGCAGTATTTT.

This clone was detected only a few times. The V gene is TRBV9, the J gene TRBJ1-2, with TRBD1 matching over 7 bases. The V segment lost 4 bases and the J segment 10 bases; nucleotides outside the gene matches: 7. CDR1 and CDR2 from the germline V gene are SGDLS and YYNGEE. The CDR3 has 12 residues. CDR3 residues: CASSPLTGYYTF. The CDR3 bases are TGTGCCAGCAGCCCCTTGACAGGGTACTACACCTTC.

The chain uses TRBV21-1 and TRBJ2-5; TRBD1 reflects the table's D call only, with no check against the DNA. TRBV21-1 is a listed pseudogene. CDR3 size: 18 residues. The chain's CDR3 is CASSNETRDRVSQETQYF. CDR3 DNA sequence: TGTGCCAGCAGCAACGAAACCCGAGACAGGGTATCCCAAGAGACCCAGTACTTC.

The chain joins TRBV18 to TRBJ2-2; a possible D gene is TRBD2 (5 bases). There are 15 residues in the CDR3. Germline V gives CDR1 KGHSH, CDR2 LQKENI. Between the trimmed V and J ends, which lost 3 bases and 4 bases, there was a span of 12 bases. CDR3: CASSPLARGTGELFF. The CDR3 DNA reads TGTGCCAGCTCACCTTTAGCGCGCGGCACCGGGGAGCTGTTTTTT.

The V gene is TRBV11-2, the J gene TRBJ1-2; tentative D call: TRBD1 (5 bases). This CDR3 has 15 residues. V lost 0 bases to trimming and J lost 2 bases, with 10 bases between them. Germline CDR1 SGHAT, CDR2 FQNNGV. CDR3 bases: TGTGCCAGCAGCTTAGATTGGGCAGGGAACTATGGCTACACCTTC. It translates to CASSLDWAGNYGYTF.

The J gene is TRBJ1-5, the V gene TRBV19; 12 bases fit TRBD1. Germline values: CDR1 LNHDA, CDR2 SQIVND (reference sequence). The CDR3 runs to 15 residues. After removal of 3 bases from V and 7 bases from J, the junction contained 4 bases not matched to a gene. CDR3 DNA: TGTGCCAGTAGTATCCCGGGACAGGGGGCGCAGCCCCAGCATTTT. It codes for CASSIPGQGAQPQHF.